This T cell receptor (beta chain) was captured in a study of radiotherapy plus CTLA-4 blockade in lung cancer. On the study more broadly: For 18% of patients, objective responses occurred, and approximately 31% had disease control. Study conclusions and caveats: Reports state that early shifts in blood T cell clones, with interferon-beta, best predicted response. Radiotherapy was combined with ipilimumab, and tumor-derived TCR clones then expanded in blood.

This clone was recorded at least ten times. As yet, its antigen is unknown. Repertoires were generated with immunoSEQ multiplex PCR, while TCRdb's copy carries only in-frame clones and drops some. The sample lists around 45,000 clones, roughly 67% occurring once. The CDR3 extends over 15 amino acids. Germline CDR1 reads SGHTA; CDR2 reads FQGTGA. V was shortened by 0 bases and J by 3 bases, with 8 bases between the two germline ends. The specimen was peripheral blood, collected from a patient treated with radiotherapy plus ipilimumab. The chain carries TRBV7-3 and TRBJ2-2; D is perhaps TRBD1 (5 bases). The TCR originated in a human donor with non-small cell lung cancer who had a partial response to radiotherapy plus ipilimumab. In DNA, the CDR3 is TGTGCCAGCAGCTTAACCAGGGATGACACCGGGGAGCTGTTTTTT. This codes for CASSLTRDDTGELFF. The full variable domain, rest sourced from reference TRBV7-3 and TRBJ2-2, is GAGVSQTPSNKVTEKGKYVELRCDPISGHTALYWYRQSLGQGPEFLIYFQGTGAADDSGLPNDRFFAVRPEGSVSTLKIQRTERGDSAVYLCASSLTRDDTGELFFGEGSRLTVL.